The sample holds many counts of the clone carrying this T cell receptor (beta chain). These data come from a study of T cells after yellow fever vaccination. Looking at the study overall: Memory subsets EM, EMRA, CM and Tscm were separated by sorting based on CD3, CD45RA, CCR7 and CD95. Study-wide points: Bulk-population clonotypes that are abundant could appear as contaminants in FACS-sorted repertoires. The secondary response showed a weaker magnitude and a faster peak, day 5 versus 15.

The ends were cut back, 5 bases at V and 1 base at J, with 21 bases in the middle. There are 17 residues in the CDR3. Germline CDR1 reads SGHKS; CDR2 reads YYEKEE (reference sequence). Each CDR3 protein is one row after TCRdb ran MiXCR on the 5' RACE reads. The sample lists around 30,000 distinct CDR3 sequences; over 5% were seen once. The TCR was taken from a man younger than 45 who received the YFV17D yellow fever vaccine. This specimen was PBMCs, either bulk or a sorted T-cell subset (CD4+, CD8+, memory, or dextramer-sorted; not recorded which), taken on the day of the yellow fever booster vaccination. J is TRBJ1-1 and V is TRBV5-5; tentatively, D is TRBD1 (6 bases). CDR3 sequence reads: CASSWTADRRSNTEAFF. In DNA form, the CDR3 reads TGTGCCAGCAGTTGGACAGCTGACCGCAGGTCGAACACTGAAGCTTTCTTT.